The next 32 T cell receptor beta chains were all read from a single sample in a study of T cell changes during pregnancy in multiple sclerosis. This table comes from immunoSEQ multiplex PCR, and its TCRdb copy is limited to in-frame clones, with some not included. This table has 100,000 to 150,000 clones, 90% to 95% appearing once. Source: peripheral blood, taken before pregnancy. These receptors came from a female donor with multiple sclerosis, enrolled in a pregnancy study.

The genes are TRBV5-1 and TRBJ2-7; D is unclear. Trimming removed 0 bases at V and 2 bases at J, with 12 bases between. Per germline, CDR1 SGHRS and CDR2 YFSETQ. The CDR3 is 15 amino acids. The CDR3 region is CASSLARSPPYEQYF. The CDR3 nucleotides read TGCGCCAGCAGCTTGGCCAGGTCACCGCCCTACGAGCAGTACTTC. Complete variable domain (other parts from reference TRBV5-1 and TRBJ2-7): KAGVTQTPRYLIKTRGQQVTLSCSPISGHRSVSWYQQTPGQGLQFLFEYFSETQRNKGNFPGRFSGRQFSNSRSEMNVSTLELGDSALYLCASSLARSPPYEQYFGPGTRLTVT.

This sequence joins TRBV7-9 and TRBJ1-2; D uncertain. Germline V lookup: CDR1 SEHNR, CDR2 FQNEAQ (reference sequence). CDR3 length: 16 amino acids. V gave up 1 base and J gave up 6 bases, with 18 bases separating them. This CDR3 is CASSLEVRTDPDGYTF. The CDR3 bases are TGTGCCAGCAGCTTAGAGGTGCGCACAGACCCTGATGGCTACACCTTC.

V gene TRBV11-2 combines with J gene TRBJ2-5; 11 nucleotides align to TRBD2. Looked up from germline, CDR1 is SGHAT and CDR2 is FQNNGV. Trimming cost V 3 bases and J 2 bases; bases outside gene matches: 5. The CDR3 sequence is 16 residues long. The CDR3 loop reads CASSFGSGGAQETQYF. The DNA of the CDR3 is TGTGCCAGCAGCTTTGGTAGCGGGGGGGCTCAAGAGACCCAGTACTTC.

The chain joins TRBV5-4 to TRBJ1-6; 7 bases map to TRBD1. V gave up 6 bases and J gave up 5 bases; unmatched junction bases: 8. The CDR3 length is 15 residues. CDR1 and CDR2 (germline): SGHNT, YYREEE (reference sequence). CDR3 protein: CASKWAGTDNSPLHF. In nucleotides, the CDR3 is TGTGCCAGCAAGTGGGCCGGGACAGATAATTCACCCCTCCACTTT.

This rearrangement joins TRBV6-1 to TRBJ1-2; TRBD1 might be the D (6 bases). V dropped 0 bases and J dropped 4 bases, with 12 bases sitting between them. Germline V gene lookup returns CDR1 MNHNS and CDR2 SASEGT. This CDR3 contains 15 residues. CDR3 nucleotide sequence: TGTGCCAGCAGTGAAGCGCTCAGGGGAAGCTATGGCTACACCTTC. It specifies CASSEALRGSYGYTF.

The gene calls are TRBV28 and TRBJ1-5; TRBD1 might be the D (6 bases). From germline, CDR1 is MDHEN and CDR2 SYDVKM. This CDR3 spans 14 amino acids. V gave up 4 bases and J gave up 4 bases, with 11 bases separating them. The CDR3 sequence is CASSSDRLNQPQHF. The CDR3 DNA sequence: TGTGCCAGCAGTTCTGACAGGCTTAATCAGCCCCAGCATTTT.

This chain links TRBV18 with TRBJ2-7, with TRBD1 identical over 8 bases. Germline V gene lookup returns CDR1 KGHSH and CDR2 LQKENI. The CDR3 runs to 16 residues. The V and J ends lost 2 bases and 3 bases, in that order; junction bases with no gene match: 9. The CDR3 DNA reads TGTGCCAGCTCACCAGTTGGACAGGGCGTAGTCTACGAGCAGTACTTC. It encodes CASSPVGQGVVYEQYF. Complete variable domain (other parts from reference TRBV18 and TRBJ2-7): NAGVMQNPRHLVRRRGQEARLRCSPMKGHSHVYWYRQLPEEGLKFMVYLQKENIIDESGMPKERFSAEFPKEGPSILRIQQVVRGDSAAYFCASSPVGQGVVYEQYFGPGTRLTVT.

The chain links TRBV7-2 to TRBJ2-1, with 10 bases aligning to TRBD2. J was trimmed by 2 bases and V by 4 bases; bases with no gene match: 11. CDR1 is SGHTA and CDR2 is FQGNSA in the germline V gene. The CDR3 is made up of 18 amino acids. CDR3 protein: CASSSPTSGEGPYNEQFF. CDR3 nucleotide sequence: TGTGCCAGCAGCTCCCCAACTAGCGGGGAGGGCCCCTACAATGAGCAGTTCTTC. Based on the CDR3 plus reference TRBV7-2 and TRBJ2-1, the full variable domain is GAGVSQSPSNKVTEKGKDVELRCDPISGHTALYWYRQSLGQGLEFLIYFQGNSAPDKSGLPSDRFSAERTGGSVSTLTIQRTQQEDSAVYLCASSSPTSGEGPYNEQFFGPGTRLTVL.

The rearrangement uses TRBV19 and TRBJ2-7, with TRBD2 matching 14 bases. Germline CDR1 reads LNHDA; CDR2 reads SQIVND (reference sequence). The junction had 5 bases not matched to a gene; V was cut back by 5 bases and J by 2 bases. The length of the CDR3 is 16 residues. The CDR3 DNA follows: TGTGCCAGTAGTCCCATGACTAGCGGGGGGGCCTACGAGCAGTACTTC. Translation gives CASSPMTSGGAYEQYF.

The chain joins TRBV6-5 to TRBJ1-1, with D perhaps matching TRBD1 (6 bases). CDR3 size: 13 residues. V lost 6 bases to trimming and J lost 2 bases, with 10 bases between them. Germline V gene data show CDR1 as MNHEY and CDR2 as SVGAGI. The CDR3 sequence: CASRRTANTEAFF. For the CDR3, the DNA is TGTGCCAGCAGAAGGACAGCTAACACTGAAGCTTTCTTT.

The V and J genes are TRBV2 and TRBJ1-1; D not resolved. Germline V gene sequence: CDR1 SNHLY, CDR2 FYNNEI. This CDR3 has 15 residues. Between the trimmed V and J ends, which lost 6 bases and 0 bases, there was a span of 14 bases. DNA of the CDR3: TGTGCCAGCAGACTACTCTCGGCCCTGAACACTGAAGCTTTCTTT. This codes for CASRLLSALNTEAFF.

The count of this clone is one. The chain carries TRBV2 and TRBJ1-3; D remains unclear. Germline V gives CDR1 SNHLY, CDR2 FYNNEI. This CDR3 is 14 amino acids long. Trimming cost V 2 bases and J 4 bases, with 9 bases left between them. In DNA form, the CDR3 reads TGTGCCAGCAGTGAACCGTGGCGGGGAAACACCATATATTTT. It encodes CASSEPWRGNTIYF.

The chain employs TRBV2 and TRBJ2-1, with 14 positions matching TRBD2. The V segment lost 6 bases and the J segment 7 bases; nucleotides outside the gene matches: 2. CDR1 is SNHLY and CDR2 is FYNNEI in the germline V gene. The CDR3 covers 14 residues. The CDR3 sequence is CASRGLAGENEQFF. The CDR3 DNA reads as TGTGCCAGCAGGGGACTAGCGGGAGAGAATGAGCAGTTCTTC.

The sample holds one count of this clone. The rearrangement joins TRBV7-2 to TRBJ1-2; 11 bases align to TRBD1. CDR1 and CDR2 from the germline V gene are SGHTA and FQGNSA. The CDR3 loop spans 13 amino acids. V shed 3 bases, J shed 8 bases, and the junction held 2 bases outside the gene matches. For the CDR3, the DNA is TGTGCCAGCAGCTTGGACAGGGGGCTGGGCTACACCTTC. This gives the protein CASSLDRGLGYTF.

The rearrangement joins TRBV6-5 to TRBJ1-4; possible D gene TRBD1, 6 bases. Trimming shortened V by 6 bases and J by 5 bases, and 16 bases separated the two germline ends. The CDR3 covers 15 residues. CDR1 is MNHEY, CDR2 SVGAGI, per germline. The CDR3 bases are TGTGCCAGCAGGGACCTAAGGGGGTTCAATGAAAAACTGTTTTTT. Translation gives CASRDLRGFNEKLFF.

The chain recombines TRBV6-5 with TRBJ2-7; the D gene is possibly TRBD2 (6 bases). CDR3 length: 12 amino acids. Looked up from germline, CDR1 is MNHEY and CDR2 is SVGAGI. V was clipped by 2 bases and J by 5 bases, with 7 bases between them. The CDR3 bases are TGTGCCAGCAGTTACGCGGGACACGAGCAGTACTTC. Amino acids: CASSYAGHEQYF.

For the CDR3, the DNA is TGTGCCAGCAGCTCGCCGGGACAGGAAGCGAGCAATCAGCCCCAGCATTTT. As protein: CASSSPGQEASNQPQHF. The chain combines TRBV7-8 with TRBJ1-5; 8 bases match TRBD1. Germline lookup yields CDR1 SGHVS and CDR2 FQNEAQ. The V segment lost 4 bases and the J segment 1 base; nucleotides outside the gene matches: 9. This CDR3 is 17 amino acids long.

This sequence joins TRBV19 and TRBJ1-2, with no clear D. The germline CDR1 and CDR2 sequences are LNHDA and SQIVND (reference sequence). V gave up 5 bases and J gave up 11 bases, with 18 bases separating them. This CDR3 region has 13 residues. As DNA, the CDR3 is TGTGCCAGTAGTGCCGGGAGGGCAGATGCGTACACCTTC. This sequence encodes CASSAGRADAYTF.

Only a few counts were recorded for this clone. This chain links TRBV30 with TRBJ2-7; 9 nucleotides line up with TRBD1. The CDR3 length is 14 residues. The junction had 3 bases not matched to a gene; V was cut back by 2 bases and J by 1 base. Germline V gene lookup returns CDR1 GTSNPN and CDR2 SVGIG (reference sequence). The CDR3 spells CAWSLDRGSYEQYF. In DNA, the CDR3 is TGTGCCTGGAGTTTGGACAGGGGATCCTACGAGCAGTACTTC.

The chain's CDR3 is CASSPPRVNTQYF. DNA for the CDR3: TGTGCCAGCAGTCCCCCCAGGGTTAATACGCAGTATTTT. V usage is TRBV28 and J usage is TRBJ2-3; D is possibly TRBD1 (5 bases). Trimming cost V 5 bases and J 7 bases, with 13 bases left between them. This CDR3 has 13 amino acids. CDR1 is MDHEN and CDR2 is SYDVKM in the germline V gene. Full variable domain (remainder filled in from reference TRBV28 and TRBJ2-3): DVKVTQSSRYLVKRTGEKVFLECVQDMDHENMFWYRQDPGLGLRLIYFSYDVKMKEKGDIPEGYSVSREKKERFSLILESASTNQTSMYLCASSPPRVNTQYFGPGTRLTVL.

The rearrangement links TRBV5-1 to TRBJ2-4, with D possibly matching TRBD1 (6 bases). Germline V gene sequence: CDR1 SGHRS, CDR2 YFSETQ. The CDR3 is made up of 15 amino acids. V lost 1 base, J lost 7 bases, and 15 bases lay in between. CDR3 bases: TGCGCCAGCAGCTTGTTACAGGGAAGTCGGAACATTCAGTACTTC. Translating it yields CASSLLQGSRNIQYF.

The CDR3 DNA is TGTGCCAGCAGCTTGGCTATCACTCCTAGGTACGAGCAGTACTTC. Translation gives CASSLAITPRYEQYF. V is TRBV5-6 and J is TRBJ2-5; the D is unclear. The DNA end is more similar to TRBJ2-7, so the J call may be wrong. CDR3 size: 15 residues. Germline loops: CDR1 SGHDT, CDR2 YYEEEE.

The chain joins TRBV5-4 to TRBJ2-7; D remains ambiguous. Trimming took off 7 bases at V and 1 base at J, with 12 bases between the two ends. Per the germline V gene, CDR1 is SGHNT and CDR2 is YYREEE (reference sequence). The CDR3 is 13 amino acids. The CDR3, as DNA: TGTGCCAGCCGTGCCCGCGGATCCTACGAGCAGTACTTC. As protein: CASRARGSYEQYF.

The V gene is TRBV29-1, the J gene TRBJ2-7; 7 bases are a match to TRBD2. Germline values: CDR1 SQVTM, CDR2 ANQGSEA. V was pared by 7 bases and J by 3 bases, with 12 bases of the junction left unmatched. CDR3 length equals 14 residues. Written as DNA, the CDR3 is TGCAGCGCCCGGGGTCAGACTAGCCACTACGAGCAGTACTTC. Protein product: CSARGQTSHYEQYF.

The J gene is TRBJ2-7, the V gene TRBV6-1; 9 nucleotides agree with TRBD2. The CDR3 contains 13 residues. In germline, CDR1 is MNHNS, CDR2 SASEGT. DNA of the CDR3: TGTGCTTCAGGGACTAGCTTTTCCTACGAGCAGTACTTC. This codes for CASGTSFSYEQYF.

J is TRBJ2-5 and V is TRBV5-1; 8 positions agree with TRBD2. V trimming: 4 bases; J trimming: 5 bases; junction bases outside the gene matches: 7. Germline-derived CDR1 and CDR2 are SGHRS and YFSETQ. The CDR3 sequence is 14 residues long. CDR3: CASSQGREGETQYF. The CDR3 DNA reads as TGCGCCAGCAGCCAGGGACGGGAGGGGGAGACCCAGTACTTC.

The chain employs TRBV28 and TRBJ2-7; 10 bases map to TRBD2. Germline V gene lookup returns CDR1 MDHEN and CDR2 SYDVKM. The CDR3 spans 16 residues. The J segment lost 3 bases and the V segment lost 7 bases, leaving 12 bases of the junction unmatched. For the CDR3, the DNA is TGTGCCAGCACCCCGAGGGCTAGCGGGGGCCTCTACGAGCAGTACTTC. Translating gives CASTPRASGGLYEQYF.

This chain uses TRBV6-6 with TRBJ1-5, with D tentatively TRBD1 (6 bases). V shed 4 bases and J shed 4 bases, with 8 bases lying between them. Germline CDR1 and CDR2: MNHNY and SVGAGI (reference sequence). The CDR3 spans 13 residues. The CDR3 is CASSFQGNQPQHF. For the CDR3, the DNA is TGTGCCAGCAGTTTTCAGGGGAATCAGCCCCAGCATTTT.

The V call is TRBV6-5, the J call TRBJ2-3; 7 positions agree with TRBD2. The CDR3 extends over 15 amino acids. V lost 6 bases to trimming and J lost 1 base; unmatched junction nucleotides: 7. The V gene's germline CDR1 is MNHEY and CDR2 SVGAGI. The CDR3 bases are TGTGCCAGCAGCCTCTACAGCGGGGGCACAGATACGCAGTATTTT. Amino acid sequence: CASSLYSGGTDTQYF.

The chain links TRBV9 to TRBJ2-7; TRBD1 aligns across 7 bases. Germline CDR1 reads SGDLS; CDR2 reads YYNGEE. This CDR3 has 14 amino acids. The junction had 5 bases not matched to a gene; V was cut back by 4 bases and J by 1 base. The CDR3 nucleotides read TGTGCCAGCAGCCCACGACAGGGTTCCTACGAGCAGTACTTC. Protein product: CASSPRQGSYEQYF.

This clone was recorded only once. This chain uses TRBV6-1 with TRBJ1-5; D uncertain. CDR1 and CDR2 (germline): MNHNS, SASEGT. This CDR3 comprises 13 residues. The V end was cut by 3 bases, the J end by 7 bases, with 10 bases between. Here the CDR3 reads CASSDLGVQPQHF. CDR3 DNA sequence: TGTGCCAGCAGTGATTTAGGAGTCCAGCCCCAGCATTTT.

The rearrangement links TRBV11-3 to TRBJ2-3; D not certain. Germline CDR1 is SGHNT and CDR2 is YENEEA. This CDR3 comprises 15 residues. Trimming stripped 5 bases from V and 8 bases from J, with 20 bases between. The CDR3 DNA reads as TGTGCCAGCAGCAACACCCCCGGCGGCCGAGGTACGCAGTATTTT. It specifies CASSNTPGGRGTQYF.